This T cell receptor beta chain was retrieved from a study of patients and donors after allogeneic stem cell transplantation. Deletions cut 3 bases from V and 4 bases from J, with 9 bases between. Per the germline V gene, CDR1 is SGHDN and CDR2 is FVKESK. The CDR3 runs to 13 residues. From the RT-PCR reads, TCRdb called clonotypes with MiXCR, one entry per CDR3 protein. The table shows 98,000 or so distinct CDR3 sequences, with 35% to 45% occurring only once. Sequenced input: blood, either unsorted or a sorted T cell fraction (not recorded which). The receptor was isolated from a human donor who was either an allogeneic HSCT recipient or a stem cell or donor lymphocyte infusion donor (not recorded which). It is not recorded whose cells these are; they may come from a transplant donor. The chain employs TRBV14 and TRBJ1-2; D unresolved. For the CDR3, the DNA is TGTGCCAGCAGCCAGGAAATAGGCTATGGCTACACCTTC. Translation: CASSQEIGYGYTF.